Listed below are T cell receptor beta chains from one sample, sequenced in a study of blood T cell repertoires in COVID-19. Sequenced by immunoSEQ multiplex PCR; TCRdb stores in-frame clones only, minus some. The sample carries around 67,000 clones, around 88% recorded once. Sequencing was carried out using peripheral blood. Receptors originate from a woman older than 75 with active or convalescent COVID-19. The CDR3 runs from the conserved cysteine through the conserved F or W. Fields, in order: clone size, J gene, V gene, D gene, CDR3 protein, CDR3 DNA. D genes are given only for firm matches. Where a row states a size, it is once, few, many or the class of an expanded clone; other rows omit it.

abundance: NA; j_gene: TRBJ2-5; v_gene: TRBV5-5; d_gene: TRBD2; CDR3aa: CASSLAGGPPQETQYF; CDR3nt: TGTGCCAGCAGCTTGGCGGGAGGGCCCCCACAAGAGACCCAGTACTTC
abundance: NA; j_gene: TRBJ2-3; v_gene: TRBV5-1; d_gene: NA; CDR3aa: CASSLVQGTDTQYF; CDR3nt: TGCGCCAGCAGCTTGGTGCAGGGGACAGATACGCAGTATTTT
abundance: NA; j_gene: TRBJ2-1; v_gene: TRBV7-9; d_gene: TRBD2; CDR3aa: CASTKRESYNEQFF; CDR3nt: TGTGCCAGCACGAAGCGGGAGTCCTACAATGAGCAGTTCTTC
abundance: NA; j_gene: TRBJ1-2; v_gene: TRBV6-6; d_gene: TRBD1; CDR3aa: CASTLGQAPGGYTF; CDR3nt: TGTGCCAGCACCTTAGGACAGGCCCCTGGTGGCTACACCTTC
abundance: NA; j_gene: TRBJ1-6; v_gene: TRBV6-1; d_gene: TRBD1; CDR3aa: CASSDDTGDRNSPLHF; CDR3nt: TGTGCCAGCAGTGACGACACCGGGGACAGAAATTCACCCCTCCACTTT
abundance: NA; j_gene: TRBJ1-4; v_gene: TRBV6-6; d_gene: TRBD1; CDR3aa: CASSNGTGNEKLFF; CDR3nt: TGTGCCAGCAGTAACGGGACAGGAAATGAAAAACTGTTTTTT
abundance: NA; j_gene: TRBJ1-5; v_gene: TRBV28; d_gene: NA; CDR3aa: CASSPWGRQPQHF; CDR3nt: TGTGCCAGCAGTCCCTGGGGGCGTCAGCCCCAGCATTTT
abundance: NA; j_gene: TRBJ1-2; v_gene: TRBV18; d_gene: TRBD1; CDR3aa: CASFRGQGFYGYTF; CDR3nt: TGTGCCAGCTTCCGGGGACAGGGTTTCTATGGCTACACCTTC
abundance: NA; j_gene: TRBJ1-1; v_gene: TRBV4-3; d_gene: TRBD1; CDR3aa: CASSQVDRGWMNTEAFF; CDR3nt: TGCGCCAGCAGCCAAGTGGACAGGGGGTGGATGAACACTGAAGCTTTCTTT
abundance: NA; j_gene: TRBJ2-1; v_gene: TRBV7-2; d_gene: NA; CDR3aa: CASSLVREGEQFF; CDR3nt: TGTGCCAGCAGCTTAGTAAGAGAGGGTGAGCAGTTCTTC
abundance: once; j_gene: TRBJ1-1; v_gene: TRBV4-2; d_gene: NA; CDR3aa: CASSQGGISGAFF; CDR3nt: TGTGCCAGCAGCCAAGGGGGTATCAGCGGAGCTTTCTTT
abundance: NA; j_gene: TRBJ2-4; v_gene: TRBV14; d_gene: TRBD2; CDR3aa: CASSLRSGAGRAKNIQYF; CDR3nt: TGTGCCAGCAGCCTACGTAGCGGGGCCGGCCGGGCCAAAAACATTCAGTACTTC
abundance: NA; j_gene: TRBJ2-2; v_gene: TRBV7-8; d_gene: TRBD2; CDR3aa: CASSLVAGGYTGELFF; CDR3nt: TGTGCCAGCAGCTTAGTGGCGGGGGGGTACACCGGGGAGCTGTTTTTT
abundance: NA; j_gene: TRBJ1-4; v_gene: TRBV2; d_gene: NA; CDR3aa: CASSLNAGAGEKLFF; CDR3nt: TGTGCCAGCAGCTTAAATGCAGGGGCGGGTGAAAAACTGTTTTTT
abundance: NA; j_gene: TRBJ2-2; v_gene: TRBV6-5; d_gene: NA; CDR3aa: CASREAVTGELFF; CDR3nt: TGTGCCAGCAGGGAGGCGGTCACCGGGGAGCTGTTTTTT
abundance: NA; j_gene: TRBJ2-2; v_gene: TRBV7-9; d_gene: NA; CDR3aa: CASSFPPSSNTGELFF; CDR3nt: TGTGCCAGCAGCTTTCCGCCAAGCTCGAACACCGGGGAGCTGTTTTTT
abundance: NA; j_gene: TRBJ2-2; v_gene: TRBV10-3; d_gene: NA; CDR3aa: CAIRGGEGTNTGELFF; CDR3nt: TGTGCCATCAGGGGGGGAGAGGGAACGAACACCGGGGAGCTGTTTTTT
abundance: NA; j_gene: TRBJ1-5; v_gene: TRBV7-2; d_gene: NA; CDR3aa: CASSPARGNRQPQHF; CDR3nt: TGTGCCAGCAGCCCCGCCCGGGGTAATCGACAGCCCCAGCATTTT
abundance: NA; j_gene: TRBJ2-2; v_gene: TRBV2; d_gene: NA; CDR3aa: CASSGLEGRFTGELFF; CDR3nt: TGTGCCAGCAGCGGGTTGGAGGGCAGGTTCACCGGGGAGCTGTTTTTT
abundance: once; j_gene: TRBJ2-7; v_gene: TRBV27; d_gene: NA; CDR3aa: CASSLFPQGTHEQYF; CDR3nt: TGTGCCAGCAGTTTATTTCCCCAGGGGACGCACGAGCAGTACTTC
abundance: NA; j_gene: TRBJ2-5; v_gene: TRBV18; d_gene: NA; CDR3aa: CASSPRAAGQETQYF; CDR3nt: TGTGCCAGCTCACCACGCGCTGCAGGACAAGAGACCCAGTACTTC
abundance: NA; j_gene: TRBJ2-7; v_gene: TRBV5-4; d_gene: TRBD1; CDR3aa: CASSLDRSLYEQYF; CDR3nt: TGTGCCAGCAGCCTGGACAGGTCCTTATACGAGCAGTACTTC
abundance: once; j_gene: TRBJ2-1; v_gene: TRBV7-3; d_gene: NA; CDR3aa: CASSLSPSYNEQFF; CDR3nt: TGTGCCAGCAGCTTGTCACCGAGCTACAATGAGCAGTTCTTC
abundance: NA; j_gene: TRBJ2-1; v_gene: TRBV19; d_gene: NA; CDR3aa: CASSIRDKQFF; CDR3nt: TGTGCCAGTAGTATCCGGGACAAGCAGTTCTTC
abundance: NA; j_gene: TRBJ1-5; v_gene: TRBV19; d_gene: NA; CDR3aa: CASRGQGSNQPQHF; CDR3nt: TGTGCCAGTAGGGGGCAGGGTAGCAATCAGCCCCAGCATTTT
abundance: NA; j_gene: TRBJ2-7; v_gene: TRBV4-3; d_gene: TRBD1; CDR3aa: CASSQDASGQAAYEQYF; CDR3nt: TGCGCCAGCAGCCAAGATGCGTCGGGACAGGCAGCCTACGAGCAGTACTTC
abundance: NA; j_gene: TRBJ1-4; v_gene: TRBV6-1; d_gene: NA; CDR3aa: CASREHRGGANEKLFF; CDR3nt: TGTGCCAGCAGAGAACACCGGGGGGGGGCTAATGAAAAACTGTTTTTT